This T cell receptor (beta chain) was captured in a study of CD4 T cells in relation to SARS-CoV-2 and coronaviruses. Study overall: After roughly 9 days of antigen culture, PBMC TCR beta CDR3s were sequenced.

TCRdb keeps only in-frame clones here, not all; method: immunoSEQ multiplex PCR. This sample has some 17,000 clones, with about 80% found just once. Note on this clone: What it recognizes is unknown.

Before the COVID-19 pandemic, during about 2010-2019, CD4+ T cells were taken from unexposed donors. CD4+ T cells were isolated from the cells after 10 days of culture. Germline loops: CDR1 SEHNR, CDR2 FQNEAQ (reference sequence). Deletions cut 1 base from V and 0 bases from J, with 5 bases between. This CDR3 comprises 14 residues. Study-wide results and caveats: Compared with monoreactive clones, crossreactive clones showed significantly weaker SARS-CoV-2 expansion.

This rearrangement joins TRBV7-9 to TRBJ2-3; no clear D gene. The sequence came from a human donor in good health. The sample consisted of CD4+ T cells from PBMCs, cultured in vitro. The CDR3 bases are TGTGCCAGCAGCTTAGGCGCTAGCACAGATACGCAGTATTTT. The encoded protein is CASSLGASTDTQYF.